This TCR beta chain appears in the sequencing data of a study of T cells in Graves' hyperthyroidism and ophthalmopathy. In this sample, this clonotype turned up a few times. Its antigen is still unknown. CDR3 length: 15 amino acids. CDR1 is SQVTM and CDR2 is ANQGSEA in the germline V gene. V shed 3 bases, J shed 5 bases, and the junction held 8 bases outside the gene matches. TCR beta CDR3 region amplification was performed from RNA transcripts. The TCR CDR3 was amplified in a first-round RT-PCR using the HTBI primer set. Via MiXCR, TCRdb re-called the multiplex PCR reads, giving one row per CDR3 protein. The sample lists about 420,000 distinct CDR3 sequences, more than 15% occurring once. Study-level results: Researchers found most expanded thyroid clonotypes above 0.001 in blood as well.

The receptor comes from a woman under 30 with Graves' hyperthyroidism. The chain combines TRBV29-1 with TRBJ1-2; 11 bases fit TRBD1. The sequencing input was blood. Here the CDR3 DNA reads TGCAGCGTTGACCTTTACCGGGACAGGGGGTATGGCTACACCTTC. Amino acid sequence: CSVDLYRDRGYGYTF. The whole variable domain, filled in from reference TRBV29-1 and TRBJ1-2, reads SAVISQKPSRDICQRGTSLTIQCQVDSQVTMMFWYRQQPGQSLTLIATANQGSEATYESGFVIDKFPISRPNLTFSTLTVSNMSPEDSSIYLCSVDLYRDRGYGYTFGSGTRLTVV.